This record concerns one T cell receptor (beta chain) sequence. What it binds is not known. Primers included in the PCR were 60 Vbeta and 13 Jbeta primers. The assay was immunoSEQ multiplex PCR, and TCRdb's table has in-frame clones only and misses some. The sample consists of some 170,000 clones, around 81% of them appearing once. CDR3 length equals 20 residues. Germline CDR1 SNHLY, CDR2 FYNNEI. V was clipped by 7 bases and J by 1 base; unmatched bases: 17. The sample originates from a study of cytomegalovirus exposure and HLA in healthy donors. Findings and caveats of the study: Reportedly, TCR beta sequences accurately predicted HLA-A and HLA-B alleles in most subjects. In an earlier analysis, most TCR beta V segments were productive about 87% or about 30% of the time.

The sequence was obtained from a woman aged 25 to 39 in good health and CMV-seronegative. The sample taken for sequencing was PBMCs. This chain uses TRBV2 with TRBJ1-3; 12 nucleotides line up with TRBD1. The CDR3 protein is CASTSDRDRGPPPSGNTIYF. CDR3 bases: TGTGCCAGCACCAGTGACCGGGACAGGGGGCCTCCTCCTTCTGGAAACACCATATATTTT.